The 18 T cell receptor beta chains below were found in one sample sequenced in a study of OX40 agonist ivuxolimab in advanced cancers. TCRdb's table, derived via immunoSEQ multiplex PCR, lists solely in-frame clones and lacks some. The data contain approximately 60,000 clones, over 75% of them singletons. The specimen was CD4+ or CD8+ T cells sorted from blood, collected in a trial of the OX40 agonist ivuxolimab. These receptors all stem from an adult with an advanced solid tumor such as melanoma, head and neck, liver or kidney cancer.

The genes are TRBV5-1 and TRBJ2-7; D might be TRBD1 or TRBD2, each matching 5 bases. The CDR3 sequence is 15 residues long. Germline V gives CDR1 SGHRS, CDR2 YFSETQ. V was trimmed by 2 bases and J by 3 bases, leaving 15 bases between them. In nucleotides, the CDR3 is TGCGCCAGCAGCTTCCTGGATGGGGGTAACTACGAGCAGTACTTC. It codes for CASSFLDGGNYEQYF.

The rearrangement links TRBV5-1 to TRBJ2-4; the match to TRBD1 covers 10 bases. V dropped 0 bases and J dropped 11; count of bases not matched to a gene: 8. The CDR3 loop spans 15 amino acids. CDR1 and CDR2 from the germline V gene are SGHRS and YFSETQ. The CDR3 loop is CASSLAGQGGAVQYF. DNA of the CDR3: TGCGCCAGCAGCTTGGCCGGACAGGGGGGAGCGGTTCAGTACTTC.

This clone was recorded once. DNA of the CDR3: TGCGCCAGCAGCTTGGGGGGACTAGCGTTGGGAGAGCAGTACTTC. As protein: CASSLGGLALGEQYF. This chain joins TRBV5-1 and TRBJ2-7; TRBD2 matches 10 bases. The V and J ends lost 0 bases and 7 bases, in that order; junction bases with no gene match: 7. Looked up from germline, CDR1 is SGHRS and CDR2 is YFSETQ. This CDR3 region has 15 residues.

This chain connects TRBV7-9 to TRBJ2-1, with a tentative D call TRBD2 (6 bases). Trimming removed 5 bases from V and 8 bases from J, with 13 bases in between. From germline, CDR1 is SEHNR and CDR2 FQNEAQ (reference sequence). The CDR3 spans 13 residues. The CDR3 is CASSQGLWDEQFF. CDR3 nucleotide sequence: TGTGCCAGCAGCCAGGGACTTTGGGATGAGCAGTTCTTC.

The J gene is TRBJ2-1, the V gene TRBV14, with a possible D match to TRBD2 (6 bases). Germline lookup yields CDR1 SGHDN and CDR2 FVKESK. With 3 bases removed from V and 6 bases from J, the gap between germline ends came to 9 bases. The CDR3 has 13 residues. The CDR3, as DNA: TGTGCCAGCAGCCAGGGACTTATCAATGAGCAGTTCTTC. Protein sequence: CASSQGLINEQFF.

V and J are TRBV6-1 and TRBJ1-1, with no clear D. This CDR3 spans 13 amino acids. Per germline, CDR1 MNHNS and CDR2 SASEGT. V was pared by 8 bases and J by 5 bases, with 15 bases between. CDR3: CASRGILLTEAFF. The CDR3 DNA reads TGTGCCAGCCGAGGGATTTTGTTGACTGAAGCTTTCTTT.

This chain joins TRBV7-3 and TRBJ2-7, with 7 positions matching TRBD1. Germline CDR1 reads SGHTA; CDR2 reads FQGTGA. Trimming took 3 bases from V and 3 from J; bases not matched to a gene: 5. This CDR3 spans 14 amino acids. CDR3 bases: TGTGCCAGCAGCTTGGGGGCAGGGGGCTACGAGCAGTACTTC. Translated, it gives CASSLGAGGYEQYF.

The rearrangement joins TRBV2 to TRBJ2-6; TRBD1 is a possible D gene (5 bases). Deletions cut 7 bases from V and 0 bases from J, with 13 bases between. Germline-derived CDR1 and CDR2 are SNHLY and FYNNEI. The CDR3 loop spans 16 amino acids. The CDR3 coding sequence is TGTGCCAGCATAGACAGTGCGGTCTCTGGGGCCAACGTCCTGACTTTC. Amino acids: CASIDSAVSGANVLTF.

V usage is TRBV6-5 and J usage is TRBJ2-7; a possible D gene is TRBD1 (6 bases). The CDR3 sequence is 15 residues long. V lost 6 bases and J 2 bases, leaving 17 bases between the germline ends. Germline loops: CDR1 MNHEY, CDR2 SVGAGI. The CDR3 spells CASRPAGDVPYEQYF. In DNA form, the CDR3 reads TGTGCCAGCAGGCCAGCAGGGGATGTTCCCTACGAGCAGTACTTC.

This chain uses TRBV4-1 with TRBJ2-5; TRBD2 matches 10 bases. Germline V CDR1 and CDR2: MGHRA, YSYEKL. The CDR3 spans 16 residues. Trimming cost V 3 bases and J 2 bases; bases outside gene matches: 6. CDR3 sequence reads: CASSQAAGGPQETQYF. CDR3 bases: TGCGCCAGCAGCCAGGCAGCGGGAGGGCCGCAAGAGACCCAGTACTTC.

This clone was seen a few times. The CDR3 here is CASSQQMANNEQFF. CDR3 DNA sequence: TGTGCCAGCAGCCAACAAATGGCCAACAATGAGCAGTTCTTC. V gene TRBV14 combines with J gene TRBJ2-1; D not certain. The CDR3 length is 14 residues. In germline, CDR1 is SGHDN, CDR2 FVKESK. The V end was cut by 2 bases, the J end by 5 bases, with 10 bases between.

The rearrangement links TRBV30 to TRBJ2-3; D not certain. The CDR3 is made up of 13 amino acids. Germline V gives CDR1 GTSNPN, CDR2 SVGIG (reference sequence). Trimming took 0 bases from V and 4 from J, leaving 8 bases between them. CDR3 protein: CAWSVKGSDTQYF. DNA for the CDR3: TGTGCCTGGAGTGTGAAGGGCTCAGATACGCAGTATTTT.

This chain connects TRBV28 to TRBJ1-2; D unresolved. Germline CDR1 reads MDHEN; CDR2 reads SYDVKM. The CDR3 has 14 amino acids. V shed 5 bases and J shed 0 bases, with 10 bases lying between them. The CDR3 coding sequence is TGTGCCAGCAGTCAGATTCAAGCTAACTATGGCTACACCTTC. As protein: CASSQIQANYGYTF.

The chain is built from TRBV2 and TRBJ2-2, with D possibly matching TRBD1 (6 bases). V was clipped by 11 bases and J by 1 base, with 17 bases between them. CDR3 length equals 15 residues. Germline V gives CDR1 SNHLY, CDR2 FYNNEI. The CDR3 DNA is TGTGCCCTGGGTCAGGGGCTGGGGAACACCGGGGAGCTGTTTTTT. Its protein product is CALGQGLGNTGELFF.

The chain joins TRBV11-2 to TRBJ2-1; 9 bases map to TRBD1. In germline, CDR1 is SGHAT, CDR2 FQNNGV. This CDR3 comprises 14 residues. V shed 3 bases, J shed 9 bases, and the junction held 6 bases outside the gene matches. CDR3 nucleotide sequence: TGTGCCAGCAGCTTGGGACAGGGAGTCGGTGAGCAGTTCTTC. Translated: CASSLGQGVGEQFF. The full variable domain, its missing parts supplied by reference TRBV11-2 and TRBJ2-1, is EAGVAQSPRYKIIEKRQSVAFWCNPISGHATLYWYQQILGQGPKLLIQFQNNGVVDDSQLPKDRFSAERLKGVDSTLKIQPAKLEDSAVYLCASSLGQGVGEQFFGPGTRLTVL.

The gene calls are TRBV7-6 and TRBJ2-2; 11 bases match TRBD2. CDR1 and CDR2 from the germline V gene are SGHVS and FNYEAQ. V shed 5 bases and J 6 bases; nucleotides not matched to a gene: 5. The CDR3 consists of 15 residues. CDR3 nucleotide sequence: TGTGCCAGCAGCGCCCTAGCGGGGGGTTCCGGGGAGCTGTTTTTT. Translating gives CASSALAGGSGELFF. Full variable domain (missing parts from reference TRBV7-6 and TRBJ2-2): GAGVSQSPRYKVTKRGQDVALRCDPISGHVSLYWYRQALGQGPEFLTYFNYEAQQDKSGLPNDRFSAERPEGSISTLTIQRTEQRDSAMYRCASSALAGGSGELFFGEGSRLTVL.

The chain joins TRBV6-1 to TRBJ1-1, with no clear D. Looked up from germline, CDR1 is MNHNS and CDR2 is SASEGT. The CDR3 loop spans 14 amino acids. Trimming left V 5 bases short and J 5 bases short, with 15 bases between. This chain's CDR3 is CASSPKVGRTEAFF. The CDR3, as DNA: TGTGCCAGCAGTCCGAAAGTGGGGAGGACTGAAGCTTTCTTT.

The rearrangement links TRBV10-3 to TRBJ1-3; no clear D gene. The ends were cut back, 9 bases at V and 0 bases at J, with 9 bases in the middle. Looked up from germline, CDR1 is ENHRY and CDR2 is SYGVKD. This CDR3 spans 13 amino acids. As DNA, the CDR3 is TGTGCCATTAAACAAGGCTCTGGAAACACCATATATTTT. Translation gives CAIKQGSGNTIYF.